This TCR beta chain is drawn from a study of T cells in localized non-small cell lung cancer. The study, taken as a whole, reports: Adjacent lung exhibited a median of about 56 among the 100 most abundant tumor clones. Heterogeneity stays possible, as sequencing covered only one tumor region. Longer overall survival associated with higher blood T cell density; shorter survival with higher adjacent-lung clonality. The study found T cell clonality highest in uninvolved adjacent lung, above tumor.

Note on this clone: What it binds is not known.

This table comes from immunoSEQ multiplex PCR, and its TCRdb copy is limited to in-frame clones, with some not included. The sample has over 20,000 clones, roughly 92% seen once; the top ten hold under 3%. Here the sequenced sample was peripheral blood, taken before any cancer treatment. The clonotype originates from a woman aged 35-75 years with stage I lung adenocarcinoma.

The CDR3: CASSLAGSYEQYF. As DNA, the CDR3 is TGTGCCAGCAGCTTAGCGGGCTCCTACGAGCAGTACTTC. The chain employs TRBV6-5 and TRBJ2-7; TRBD2 matches 7 bases. V shed 6 bases and J 0 bases; nucleotides not matched to a gene: 2. The CDR3 consists of 13 residues. Per germline, CDR1 MNHEY and CDR2 SVGAGI.